Included here is one T cell receptor beta chain sequence, with context. Its antigen remains unidentified. Germline lookup yields CDR1 MNHNS and CDR2 SASEGT. This CDR3 is built from 15 residues. The ends lost 4 bases at V and 6 bases at J; junction bases unmatched: 9. Profiling relied on immunoSEQ multiplex PCR, and the TCRdb table lists in-frame clones only, not all of them. The data contain roughly 25,000 clones, roughly 80% of them singletons. This entry belongs to a study of T cells in localized non-small cell lung cancer. Study-wide points: When the top 100 tumor clones were examined, a median around 61 of them also appeared in the adjacent lung, which was paired and uninvolved. Sequencing covered just one tumor region, so heterogeneity cannot be ruled out. Density of T cells in blood, when higher, went with longer overall survival. It was uninvolved adjacent lung that showed the highest T cell clonality, exceeding tumor.

The chain has TRBV6-1 and TRBJ2-7, with 10 positions matching TRBD2. The sample was PBMCs, taken before any cancer treatment. This receptor was identified in a man between 40 and 70 years old with stage II lung adenocarcinoma. CDR3 bases: TGTGCCAGCAGTGTTTTAGCGGGGGGCTTTGGCGAGCAGTACTTC. Translating it yields CASSVLAGGFGEQYF.